The sequence of this T cell receptor (beta chain) was determined in a study of T cells in Graves' hyperthyroidism and ophthalmopathy. Points from the study as a whole: Patients with ophthalmopathy were separated from those with stable hyperthyroidism by a 13 V-J model. The blood repertoire included most of the expanded thyroid clonotypes above 0.001.

Newly diagnosed hyperthyroidism, duration under 2 months, in patients aged 18 to 65. Diagnoses used clinical symptoms, serum thyroxine and TRAb, thyroid ultrasound and orbital computed tomography. This CDR3 has 13 residues. Per germline, CDR1 DFQATT and CDR2 SNEGSKA (reference sequence). On this clonotype: Antigen unknown. At one end the junction does not follow the germline gene, possibly because of a read error.

The investigators amplified TCR beta CDR3 regions from RNA transcripts. First-round RT-PCR of the TCR CDR3 relied on the HTBI primer set. MiXCR, applied by TCRdb to the multiplex PCR reads, yields one record per CDR3 protein. The sample carries roughly 580,000 distinct CDR3 sequences, around 42% recorded once. This receptor was taken from a woman aged 18-30 years with Graves' hyperthyroidism. Sequences were obtained from peripheral blood or thyroid tissue (not recorded which). This rearrangement joins TRBV20-1 to TRBJ2-5; D is perhaps TRBD1 (5 bases). Here the CDR3 DNA reads TGCAGTGCTAGAAGGGGCTCCCAAGAGACCCGGTACTTC. Its translation is CSARRGSQETRYF.